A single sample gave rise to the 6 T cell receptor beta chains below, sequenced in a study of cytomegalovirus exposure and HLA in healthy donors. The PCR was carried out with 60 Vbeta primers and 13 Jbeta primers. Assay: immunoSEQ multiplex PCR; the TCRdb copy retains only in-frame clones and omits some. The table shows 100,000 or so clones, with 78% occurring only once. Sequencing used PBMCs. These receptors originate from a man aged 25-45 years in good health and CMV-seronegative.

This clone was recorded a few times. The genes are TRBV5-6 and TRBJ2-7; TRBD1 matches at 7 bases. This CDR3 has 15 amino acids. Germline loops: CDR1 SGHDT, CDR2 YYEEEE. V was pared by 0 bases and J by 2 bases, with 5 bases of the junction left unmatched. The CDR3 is CASSLGLGQTYEQYF. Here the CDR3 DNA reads TGTGCCAGCAGCTTGGGTTTGGGACAGACCTACGAGCAGTACTTC.

CDR3 sequence (DNA): TGTGCCAGCAGCTTGAGTGAGGGGGCGAACACTGAAGCTTTCTTT. Its protein is CASSLSEGANTEAFF. The chain carries TRBV5-4 and TRBJ1-1; 7 positions match TRBD1. Germline CDR1 reads SGHNT; CDR2 reads YYREEE (reference sequence). The CDR3 sequence is 15 residues long. V dropped 1 base and J dropped 1; count of bases not matched to a gene: 4.

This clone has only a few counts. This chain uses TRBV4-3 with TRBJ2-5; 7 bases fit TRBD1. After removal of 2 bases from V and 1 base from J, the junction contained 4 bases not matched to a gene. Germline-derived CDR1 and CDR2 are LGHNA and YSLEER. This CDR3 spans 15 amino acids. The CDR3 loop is CASSQLTGTQETQYF. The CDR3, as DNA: TGCGCCAGCAGCCAACTGACAGGGACCCAAGAGACCCAGTACTTC.

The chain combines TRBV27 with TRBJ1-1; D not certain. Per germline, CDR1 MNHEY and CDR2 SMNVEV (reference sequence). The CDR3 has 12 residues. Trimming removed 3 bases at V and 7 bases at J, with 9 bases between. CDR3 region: CASSFSVGEAFF. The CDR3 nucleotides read TGTGCCAGCAGTTTTTCGGTCGGTGAAGCTTTCTTT.

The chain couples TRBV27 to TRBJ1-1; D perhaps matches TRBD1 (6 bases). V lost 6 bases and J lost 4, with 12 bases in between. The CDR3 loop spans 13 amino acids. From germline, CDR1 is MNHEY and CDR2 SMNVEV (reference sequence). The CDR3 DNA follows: TGTGCCAGCAGGGAGACAGGACCCACTGAAGCTTTCTTT. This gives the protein CASRETGPTEAFF.

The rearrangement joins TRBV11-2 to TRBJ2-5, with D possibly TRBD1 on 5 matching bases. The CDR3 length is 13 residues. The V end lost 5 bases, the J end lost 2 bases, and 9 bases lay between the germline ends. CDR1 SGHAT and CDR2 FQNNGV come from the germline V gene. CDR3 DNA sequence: TGTGCCAGCAGCCGACAGATTCAAGAGACCCAGTACTTC. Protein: CASSRQIQETQYF. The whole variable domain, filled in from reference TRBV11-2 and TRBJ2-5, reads EAGVAQSPRYKIIEKRQSVAFWCNPISGHATLYWYQQILGQGPKLLIQFQNNGVVDDSQLPKDRFSAERLKGVDSTLKIQPAKLEDSAVYLCASSRQIQETQYFGPGTRLLVL.